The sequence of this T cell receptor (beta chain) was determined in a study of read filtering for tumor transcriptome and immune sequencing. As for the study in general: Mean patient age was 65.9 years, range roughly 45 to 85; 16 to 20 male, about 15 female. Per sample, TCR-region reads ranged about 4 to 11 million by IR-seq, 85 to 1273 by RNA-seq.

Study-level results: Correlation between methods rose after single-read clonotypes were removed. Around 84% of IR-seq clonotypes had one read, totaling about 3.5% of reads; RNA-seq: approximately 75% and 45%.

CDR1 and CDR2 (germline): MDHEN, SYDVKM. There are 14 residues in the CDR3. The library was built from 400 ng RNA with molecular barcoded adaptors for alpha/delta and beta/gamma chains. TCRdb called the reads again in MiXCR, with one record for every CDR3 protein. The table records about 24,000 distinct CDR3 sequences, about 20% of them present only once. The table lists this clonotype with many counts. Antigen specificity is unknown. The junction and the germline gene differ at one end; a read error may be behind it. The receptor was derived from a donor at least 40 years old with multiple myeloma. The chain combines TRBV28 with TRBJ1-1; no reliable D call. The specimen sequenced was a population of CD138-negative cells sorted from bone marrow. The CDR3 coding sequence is TGTGCCAGCAGTCTATGGAATAGGAGGGTTGAAGCTTTCTTT. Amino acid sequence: CASSLWNRRVEAFF.